This T cell receptor beta chain emerged from a study of liver allograft versus peripheral blood T cells (TCRdb year 2020). At the level of the whole study: The study compared the T cell receptor repertoires present in transplanted livers with the repertoires present in the peripheral blood of liver transplant recipients. The research as a whole found: T cell receptor repertoires inside liver allografts were reported to be different from the repertoires detected in peripheral blood.

TCRdb lists the instrument as Illumina MiSeq. TCRdb trimmed the raw reads at Q25, called clones with MiXCR and kept productive beta chains. Every entry covers one CDR3 protein and lists the most common genes and DNA from its rows. Recorded for this sample are about 14,000 distinct CDR3 sequences; 20% to 25% of them occurred a single time. Roughly 5.2% of the sample is taken by the ten largest. This clonotype is characterized as medium-sized (0.01 to 0.1%). The antigen it binds to is not known. No base quality values were provided; no much bigger clone lies one nucleotide off. The CDR3 starts with the cysteine, ends with the phenylalanine, and has 14 residues. Only CDR3 DNA remains: 42 bases, in frame from the first base. The germline V gene sets CDR1 to MNHEY and CDR2 to SVGEGT. The trim is 1 base for V and 0 bases for J, with a gap of 6 bases between the germline ends.

This TCR derives from a human patient who had a liver transplant. After a transplant, the graft donor may have provided part of the T cells. The receptor chain draws on TRBV6-2 or TRBV6-3 and TRBJ1-1, with the D gene uncertain. The CDR3: CASSYLALNTEAFF. The DNA reads TGTGCCAGCAGTTACTTGGCCCTGAACACTGAAGCTTTCTTT.